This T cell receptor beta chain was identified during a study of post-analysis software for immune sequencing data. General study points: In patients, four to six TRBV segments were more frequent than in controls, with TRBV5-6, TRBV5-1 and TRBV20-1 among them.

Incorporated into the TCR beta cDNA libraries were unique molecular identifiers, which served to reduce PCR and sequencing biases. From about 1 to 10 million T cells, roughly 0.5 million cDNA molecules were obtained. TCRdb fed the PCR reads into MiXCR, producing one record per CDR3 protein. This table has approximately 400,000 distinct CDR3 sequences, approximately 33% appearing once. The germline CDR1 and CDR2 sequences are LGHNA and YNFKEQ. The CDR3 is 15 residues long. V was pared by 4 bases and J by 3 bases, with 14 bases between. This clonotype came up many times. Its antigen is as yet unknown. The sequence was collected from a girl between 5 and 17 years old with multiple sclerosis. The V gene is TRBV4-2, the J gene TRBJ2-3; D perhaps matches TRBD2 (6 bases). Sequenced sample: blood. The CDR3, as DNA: TGTGCCAGCAGCCCGGATGGAAGCGGGACAGATACGCAGTATTTT. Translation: CASSPDGSGTDTQYF.